This T cell receptor beta chain stems from a study of a mutant IDH1 vaccine in newly diagnosed glioma. Overall study: Initiation of the vaccine course occurred 4-6 weeks after radiotherapy alone, or alongside temozolomide cycles. Before enrollment, the patients had been treated with radiotherapy alone, temozolomide alone, or both together. Most of them had received both.

The data were produced by immunoSEQ multiplex PCR, yet TCRdb's version contains in-frame clones alone and is incomplete. The data contain tens of thousands of clones, about 88% of them singletons. Germline CDR1 and CDR2: MDHEN and SYDVKM. With 7 bases removed from V and 0 bases from J, the gap between germline ends came to 10 bases. The CDR3 spans 13 residues. Of note for this clone: Its antigen is not identified.

Study findings and constraints: Patients mounted vaccine-induced immune responses in 85% to 95% of cases. Apparently, pseudoprogression bore no relation to changes among the top peripheral T cell clonotypes.

Time point denoted: week 35, safety follow-up. A 20-mer mutant IDH1 peptide at 300 ug was injected subcutaneously with topical imiquimod. Sequences were derived from PBMCs, sampled from a glioma patient whose treatment included an IDH1 peptide vaccine. V is TRBV28 and J is TRBJ2-7, with unresolved D. The sequence came from a man aged 25-45 years with glioma. The CDR3 protein is CASTPFRSYEQYF. In nucleotides, the CDR3 is TGTGCCAGCACGCCCTTTCGCTCCTACGAGCAGTACTTC.